This T cell receptor (beta chain) was recorded in a study of blood T cell repertoires in COVID-19. Study information: Material from acute and convalescent COVID-19 was sourced from the United States, Italy and Spain. The cDNA or gDNA used as material had been derived from T cells, B-cell-depleted T cells, or PBMCs.

Original methodology: Reference gene primer amplification yielded estimated nucleated cell counts. Assay used: immunoSEQ multiplex PCR; TCRdb lists only in-frame clones, some missing. The V and J calls and the clone size are those of that table, but D and trimming were determined from the DNA. This table holds 170,000 or so clones, roughly 77% found once. Trimming cost V 3 bases and J 0 bases, with 3 bases left between them. This CDR3 spans 13 amino acids. Germline-derived CDR1 and CDR2 are LNHDA and SQIVND (reference sequence). The chain is built from TRBV19 and TRBJ1-5, with D unclear. The sample consisted of peripheral blood. The TCR sequence derives from a man aged 65 to 85 with active or convalescent COVID-19. The CDR3, as DNA: TGTGCCAGTAGTATCTCTAGCAATCAGCCCCAGCATTTT. Protein product: CASSISSNQPQHF.